Each of the 2 T cell receptor beta chains below was sequenced from the same sample in a study of cytomegalovirus exposure and HLA in healthy donors. This PCR relied on a set of 60 Vbeta primers and 13 Jbeta primers. Sequenced by immunoSEQ multiplex PCR; TCRdb stores in-frame clones only, minus some. The sample holds approximately 150,000 clones, around nine tenths seen once. Sequenced sample: PBMCs. The receptor set was obtained from a woman aged 25 to 39 in good health and CMV-seronegative.

The rearrangement links TRBV9 to TRBJ1-3; 7 bases are shared with TRBD1. Germline V gene lookup returns CDR1 SGDLS and CDR2 YYNGEE. V lost 5 bases and J lost 1; bases outside the gene matches: 9. The CDR3 contains 16 residues. The CDR3 is CASSGTAGGSGNTIYF. The CDR3 DNA reads as TGTGCCAGCAGTGGGACAGCAGGGGGTTCTGGAAACACCATATATTTT. The full variable domain, in which reference TRBV9 and TRBJ1-3 provide the parts outside the CDR3, is DSGVTQTPKHLITATGQRVTLRCSPRSGDLSVYWYQQSLDQGLQFLIQYYNGEERAKGNILERFSAQQFPDLHSELNLSSLELGDSALYFCASSGTAGGSGNTIYFGEGSWLTVV.

The chain couples TRBV27 to TRBJ1-2, with 9 bases fitting TRBD1. There are 14 residues in the CDR3. Germline V CDR1 and CDR2: MNHEY, SMNVEV (reference sequence). The V gene end was trimmed by 4 bases and the J gene end by 8 bases; junction bases not matched to a gene: 8. CDR3 in amino acids: CASSSHRGLGGYTF. The CDR3 DNA reads TGTGCCAGCAGTTCCCACAGGGGGCTCGGCGGCTACACCTTC.